The rows below give T cell receptor beta chains drawn from one sample of a study of T cells after yellow fever vaccination. From the 5' RACE reads, TCRdb called clonotypes with MiXCR, one entry per CDR3 protein. Here the sample spans some 500,000 distinct CDR3 sequences, roughly 13% being singletons. The source material was PBMCs, sampled on the day of the yellow fever booster vaccination. Every receptor here comes from a man aged 25-45 years who received the YFV17D yellow fever vaccine. The CDR3 runs from the conserved cysteine through the conserved F or W. D genes are given only for firm matches. Clone size is stated in some rows and not others, as once, few, many or a class when expanded.

clone_size: few; v_call: TRBV18; j_call: TRBJ2-7; d_call: -; cdr3_nt: TGTGCCAGCTCACCACCGGTGACGACTCAGCAGTACTTC; cdr3_aa: CASSPPVTTQQYF
clone_size: few; v_call: TRBV29-1; j_call: TRBJ2-1; d_call: -; cdr3_nt: TGCAGCGCCCGAGGCTACTCCTACAATGAGCAGTTCTTC; cdr3_aa: CSARGYSYNEQFF
clone_size: -; v_call: TRBV6-2/TRBV6-3; j_call: TRBJ2-1; d_call: -; cdr3_nt: TGTGCCAGCAGTTACTCGCTCATTGAGCAGTTCTTC; cdr3_aa: CASSYSLIEQFF
clone_size: many; v_call: TRBV7-9; j_call: TRBJ2-5; d_call: TRBD2; cdr3_nt: TGTGCCAGCAGCTTAGGGGGGACTATCCAAGAGACCCAGTACTTC; cdr3_aa: CASSLGGTIQETQYF
clone_size: few; v_call: TRBV7-2; j_call: TRBJ2-1; d_call: -; cdr3_nt: TGTGCCAGCAGCCCCGAGCTCTCCTACAATGAGCAGTTCTTC; cdr3_aa: CASSPELSYNEQFF
clone_size: many; v_call: TRBV5-1; j_call: TRBJ2-1; d_call: -; cdr3_nt: TGCGCCAGCAGCTCCGTGACTCCCCTTCAGACCAATGAGCAGTTCTTC; cdr3_aa: CASSSVTPLQTNEQFF
clone_size: -; v_call: TRBV6-5; j_call: TRBJ2-7; d_call: -; cdr3_nt: TGTGCCAGCAGTTACTCAGGGCTCACAGGGGGGGGTTACGAGCAGTACTTC; cdr3_aa: CASSYSGLTGGGYEQYF
clone_size: few; v_call: TRBV7-8; j_call: TRBJ2-7; d_call: TRBD2; cdr3_nt: TGTGCCAGCAGCTTAGATTTGACTAGCGTCTACGAGCAGTACTTC; cdr3_aa: CASSLDLTSVYEQYF
clone_size: -; v_call: TRBV20-1; j_call: TRBJ2-5; d_call: TRBD1; cdr3_nt: TGCAGTGCTCGGGGACAGGGGGCACCCCAGACCCAGTACTTC; cdr3_aa: CSARGQGAPQTQYF
clone_size: few; v_call: TRBV5-1; j_call: TRBJ2-1; d_call: -; cdr3_nt: TGCGCCAGCAAAACCAGAGAGTCCTACAATGAGCAGTTCTTC; cdr3_aa: CASKTRESYNEQFF
clone_size: few; v_call: TRBV6-5; j_call: TRBJ2-7; d_call: TRBD2; cdr3_nt: TGTGCCAGCAGTTACATCGCAGAGCGGGGGCCCTACGAGCAGTACTTC; cdr3_aa: CASSYIAERGPYEQYF
clone_size: -; v_call: TRBV6-2/TRBV6-3; j_call: TRBJ2-7; d_call: TRBD1; cdr3_nt: TGTGCCAGCGGACCATGGGACAGGCCGCCCTACGAGCAGTACTTC; cdr3_aa: CASGPWDRPPYEQYF
clone_size: -; v_call: TRBV5-1; j_call: TRBJ2-7; d_call: -; cdr3_nt: TGCGCCAGCAGCGATAGGGGCGCTCACGAGCAGTACTTC; cdr3_aa: CASSDRGAHEQYF
clone_size: many; v_call: TRBV3-1; j_call: TRBJ1-5; d_call: -; cdr3_nt: TGTGCCAGCAGCCAGGGCGGGCAGCCCCAGCATTTT; cdr3_aa: CASSQGGQPQHF
clone_size: many; v_call: TRBV12-3/TRBV12-4; j_call: TRBJ2-4; d_call: -; cdr3_nt: TGTGCCAGCAGTCTACGAACAGCTGGGGGAAACATTCAGTACTTC; cdr3_aa: CASSLRTAGGNIQYF
clone_size: few; v_call: TRBV7-9; j_call: TRBJ1-2; d_call: -; cdr3_nt: TGTGCCAGCAGCTTAGCGATCGATGGCTACACCTTC; cdr3_aa: CASSLAIDGYTF
clone_size: few; v_call: TRBV7-2; j_call: TRBJ2-1; d_call: TRBD2; cdr3_nt: TGTGCCAGCAGCTTAGATCCTAGCGGGGACAATGAGCAGTTCTTC; cdr3_aa: CASSLDPSGDNEQFF
clone_size: few; v_call: TRBV20-1; j_call: TRBJ2-3; d_call: TRBD2; cdr3_nt: TGCTGTGCTAGCCGACTAGCGGGTGTCACAGCAGATACGCAGTATTTT; cdr3_aa: CCASRLAGVTADTQYF
clone_size: -; v_call: TRBV7-9; j_call: TRBJ2-7; d_call: TRBD1; cdr3_nt: TGTGCCAGCAGCTCCGGACAGGGTGTTTCCTACGAGCAGTACTTC; cdr3_aa: CASSSGQGVSYEQYF
clone_size: -; v_call: TRBV5-1; j_call: TRBJ2-1; d_call: -; cdr3_nt: TGCGCCAGCAGCTTGGGTACTCGGGGTAGCTACAATGAGCAGTTCTTC; cdr3_aa: CASSLGTRGSYNEQFF
clone_size: few; v_call: TRBV6-1; j_call: TRBJ1-2; d_call: TRBD1; cdr3_nt: TGTGCCAGCAGTCTAAAGGGGGACAGGGAGTCAGCTAACTATGGCTACACCTTC; cdr3_aa: CASSLKGDRESANYGYTF
clone_size: few; v_call: TRBV28; j_call: TRBJ2-3; d_call: TRBD2; cdr3_nt: TGTGCCAGCAGCCCCACCCCGGCACTAGCGGTCACAGATACGCAGTATTTT; cdr3_aa: CASSPTPALAVTDTQYF